The following is a T cell receptor (beta chain) sequence with its context. The CDR3 length is 15 residues. The germline V gene encodes CDR1 SGDLS and CDR2 YYNGEE. V dropped 0 bases and J dropped 7; count of bases not matched to a gene: 6. The data were taken from a study of blood T cell repertoires in COVID-19. Study-wide background: The samples span acute and convalescent COVID-19 from the United States, Italy and Spain. PBMCs, B-cell-depleted T cells, or T cells were the source of the cDNA or gDNA that made up the material.

As handled by the study authors: Reference gene primer amplification gave estimated nucleated cell counts. Produced via immunoSEQ multiplex PCR; TCRdb's table is partial and in-frame only. That table supplies the V and J calls and clone size; D and trimming were determined from the DNA. Here the sample spans over 25,000 clones, over 85% being singletons. The chain has TRBV9 and TRBJ2-5; 10 nucleotides match TRBD2. Input material: peripheral blood. The receptor was derived from a man in his 70s with active or convalescent COVID-19. CDR3 loop: CASSVGKREGVTQYF. The CDR3 nucleotides read TGTGCCAGCAGCGTAGGGAAGCGGGAGGGAGTGACCCAGTACTTC. The full variable domain, completed using reference TRBV9 and TRBJ2-5, is DSGVTQTPKHLITATGQRVTLRCSPRSGDLSVYWYQQSLDQGLQFLIQYYNGEERAKGNILERFSAQQFPDLHSELNLSSLELGDSALYFCASSVGKREGVTQYFGPGTRLLVL.